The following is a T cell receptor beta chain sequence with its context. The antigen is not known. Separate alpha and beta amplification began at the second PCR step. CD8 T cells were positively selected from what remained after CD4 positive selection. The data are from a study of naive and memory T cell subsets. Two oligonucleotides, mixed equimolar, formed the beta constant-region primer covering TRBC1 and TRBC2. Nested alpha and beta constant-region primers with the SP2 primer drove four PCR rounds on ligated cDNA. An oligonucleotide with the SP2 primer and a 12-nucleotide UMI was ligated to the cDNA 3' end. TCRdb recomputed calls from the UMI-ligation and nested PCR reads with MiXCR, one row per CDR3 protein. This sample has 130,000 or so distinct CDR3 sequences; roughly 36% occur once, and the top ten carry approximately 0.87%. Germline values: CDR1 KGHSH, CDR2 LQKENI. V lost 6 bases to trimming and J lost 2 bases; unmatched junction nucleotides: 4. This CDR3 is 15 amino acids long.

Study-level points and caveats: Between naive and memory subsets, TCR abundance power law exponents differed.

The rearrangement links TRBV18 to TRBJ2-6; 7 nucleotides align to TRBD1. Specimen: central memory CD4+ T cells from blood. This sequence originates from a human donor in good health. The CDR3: CASSLDRAGANVLTF. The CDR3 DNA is TGTGCCAGCTCCCTAGACAGGGCTGGGGCCAACGTCCTGACTTTC. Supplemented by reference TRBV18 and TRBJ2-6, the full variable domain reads NAGVMQNPRHLVRRRGQEARLRCSPMKGHSHVYWYRQLPEEGLKFMVYLQKENIIDESGMPKERFSAEFPKEGPSILRIQQVVRGDSAAYFCASSLDRAGANVLTFGAGSRLTVL.